The source of this T cell receptor beta chain is a study of blood T cells in healthy people across ages. A second about 7 to 11 cycle PCR used barcoded and J-beta primers. From the 5' RACE reads, TCRdb called clonotypes with MiXCR, one entry per CDR3 protein. The data show 800,000 to 1,000,000 distinct CDR3 sequences, about 48% seen once. Germline V gives CDR1 SGHTA, CDR2 FQGNSA. V shed 3 bases and J shed 1 base, with 10 bases lying between them. CDR3 size: 15 residues. Regarding this clonotype: Its target is not known.

Study observations and caveats: Researchers said unsorted PBMCs prevented a conclusive naive versus antigen-experienced comparison.

This receptor was identified in a man younger than 40 in good health. The V gene is TRBV7-2, the J gene TRBJ2-4; tentative D call: TRBD2 (7 bases). The specimen sequenced was blood. CDR3 DNA: TGTGCCAGCAGCTTGGGGGGGGCGGCCAAAAACATTCAGTACTTC. It codes for CASSLGGAAKNIQYF.